The 23 T cell receptor beta chains given below trace back to one sample, sequenced in a study of naive and memory T cell subsets. An equimolar mix of two oligonucleotides served as the beta constant-region primer for TRBC1 and TRBC2. TCRdb reprocessed the UMI-ligation and nested PCR reads via MiXCR and lists one record per CDR3 protein. The sample consists of 120,000 to 150,000 distinct CDR3 sequences, approximately 15% of them appearing once. The specimen was naive CD4+ T cells from blood. All receptors come from a human donor in good health.

This clonotype was recorded once. The chain combines TRBV10-3 with TRBJ2-5; a possible D gene is TRBD1 (5 bases). Germline CDR1 and CDR2: ENHRY and SYGVKD. The V end lost 5 bases, the J end lost 4 bases, and 11 bases lay between the germline ends. This CDR3 has 13 residues. CDR3: CAISFDSVETQYF. Here the CDR3 DNA reads TGTGCCATCAGTTTCGACAGCGTAGAGACCCAGTACTTC.

This clonotype has just a few counts. The chain couples TRBV6-1 to TRBJ2-4, with D possibly matching TRBD2 (6 bases). From germline, CDR1 is MNHNS and CDR2 SASEGT. The CDR3 totals 15 residues. The V gene lost 10 bases and the J gene lost 8 bases, with 24 bases spanning the gap. The CDR3 sequence is CAINRGAGGIDIQYF. DNA of the CDR3: TGTGCCATCAACCGGGGCGCCGGCGGGATTGACATTCAGTACTTC.

Only a few counts were recorded for this clonotype. The chain employs TRBV4-1 and TRBJ1-2; D is ambiguous. Germline lookup yields CDR1 MGHRA and CDR2 YSYEKL. The ends were cut back, 3 bases at V and 1 base at J, with 18 bases in the middle. This CDR3 contains 17 residues. CDR3 bases: TGCGCCAGCAGCCAGGTCCGAAAAACGACACTTAACTATGGCTACACCTTC. It specifies CASSQVRKTTLNYGYTF.

This clonotype was seen more than once but under ten times. The V gene is TRBV12-3 or TRBV12-4, the J gene TRBJ2-7; 10 bases match TRBD2. Trimming removed 4 bases from V and 4 bases from J; junction bases left unmatched: 4. The CDR3 is made up of 14 amino acids. Here the CDR3 DNA reads TGTGCCAGCAGTTCCGCTAGCGGGGGTTACGAGCAGTACTTC. It translates to CASSSASGGYEQYF.

This clonotype occurred a few times. The V gene is TRBV5-1, the J gene TRBJ1-5; the D gene is possibly TRBD1 (5 bases). Trimming left V 2 bases short and J 7 bases short, with 10 bases between. CDR1 and CDR2 (germline): SGHRS, YFSETQ. This CDR3 spans 13 amino acids. CDR3 residues: CASSFEGAQPQHF. DNA of the CDR3: TGCGCCAGCAGCTTTGAAGGGGCCCAGCCCCAGCATTTT.

The sample holds a few counts of this clonotype. The chain couples TRBV7-2 to TRBJ2-1; 13 bases agree with TRBD2. CDR1 is SGHTA, CDR2 FQGNSA, per germline. Germline trimming cut 2 bases from V and 7 bases from J; bases unmatched to any gene: 2. The CDR3 has 15 residues. The CDR3 is CASSLQLAGGNEQFF. The CDR3 region has the DNA TGTGCCAGCAGCTTACAACTAGCGGGAGGGAATGAGCAGTTCTTC.

This clonotype was found many times. This rearrangement joins TRBV4-1 to TRBJ2-7; the D is unclear. The CDR3 is 16 residues long. Per germline, CDR1 MGHRA and CDR2 YSYEKL. V shed 7 bases and J shed 2 bases, with 21 bases lying between them. CDR3 protein: CASKRFSAEPTYEQYF. In DNA, the CDR3 is TGCGCCAGCAAACGATTCTCGGCGGAGCCCACCTACGAGCAGTACTTC.

The V and J genes are TRBV20-1 and TRBJ2-3, with TRBD2 matching over 8 bases. Germline V CDR1 and CDR2: DFQATT, SNEGSKA (reference sequence). There are 15 residues in the CDR3. Germline trimming cut 5 bases from V and 1 base from J; bases unmatched to any gene: 8. The CDR3 nucleotides read TGCAGTGCTCCCCGAGCGGGAGCGGGCACAGATACGCAGTATTTT. Its translation: CSAPRAGAGTDTQYF.

V usage is TRBV7-9 and J usage is TRBJ2-2; 7 bases map to TRBD1. CDR1 SEHNR and CDR2 FQNEAQ come from the germline V gene (reference sequence). The V gene end was trimmed by 0 bases and the J gene end by 5 bases; junction bases not matched to a gene: 30. The CDR3 sequence is 24 residues long. CDR3 coding DNA: TGTGCCAGCAGCTTAGCGCTGGGACGTAAGGGGACAGAATTAGAGTCTGATTGGACCGGGGAGCTGTTTTTT. It specifies CASSLALGRKGTELESDWTGELFF.

This clonotype has more than one count but fewer than ten. The gene calls are TRBV20-1 and TRBJ2-1, with TRBD2 matching 11 bases. J was trimmed by 2 bases and V by 5 bases; bases with no gene match: 5. The CDR3 runs 15 residues. Germline CDR1 reads DFQATT; CDR2 reads SNEGSKA (reference sequence). CDR3 sequence: CSASGTSGAYNEQFF. The CDR3 DNA is TGCAGTGCTTCCGGGACTAGCGGAGCCTACAATGAGCAGTTCTTC.

This clonotype was picked up a small number of times. V usage is TRBV12-3 or TRBV12-4 and J usage is TRBJ1-2, with 8 nucleotides matching TRBD1. Germline trimming cut 6 bases from V and 3 bases from J; bases unmatched to any gene: 9. The CDR3 consists of 15 residues. CDR3 region: CASRAAGTGYYGYTF. The CDR3 coding sequence is TGTGCCAGCAGAGCTGCCGGGACAGGCTACTATGGCTACACCTTC.

The V and J genes are TRBV6-6 and TRBJ1-4, with D maybe TRBD1 (6 bases). Germline CDR1 is MNHNY and CDR2 is SVGAGI (reference sequence). This CDR3 has 15 residues. Trimming stripped 0 bases from V and 3 bases from J, with 8 bases between. As DNA, the CDR3 is TGTGCCAGCAGTTACTCCGGACAGCCTAATGAAAAACTGTTTTTT. It translates to CASSYSGQPNEKLFF.

J is TRBJ2-1 and V is TRBV7-7; TRBD2 is a possible D gene (7 bases). V lost 0 bases to trimming and J lost 0 bases, with 12 bases between them. Germline V gene lookup returns CDR1 SSHAT and CDR2 FNYEAQ (reference sequence). The CDR3 has 17 residues. CDR3 region: CASSLAGGGSSYNEQFF. The CDR3 coding sequence is TGTGCCAGCAGCTTAGCTGGGGGCGGGAGCTCCTACAATGAGCAGTTCTTC. Full variable domain (outside the CDR3, taken from reference TRBV7-7 and TRBJ2-1): GAGVSQSPRYKVTKRGQDVTLRCDPISSHATLYWYQQALGQGPEFLTYFNYEAQPDKSGLPSDRFSAERPEGSISTLTIQRTEQRDSAMYRCASSLAGGGSSYNEQFFGPGTRLTVL.

The gene calls are TRBV5-1 and TRBJ2-5; TRBD1 is a possible D gene (5 bases). Germline V lookup: CDR1 SGHRS, CDR2 YFSETQ. V lost 2 bases, J lost 4 bases, and 9 bases lay in between. This CDR3 has 13 residues. The CDR3 coding sequence is TGCGCCAGCAGCTTCGCAGGGATAGAGACCCAGTACTTC. Protein sequence: CASSFAGIETQYF.

This clonotype was picked up a small number of times. This sequence joins TRBV25-1 and TRBJ1-2; TRBD1 matches at 7 bases. J gave up 7 bases and V 2 bases, and 10 bases lay outside the gene matches. This CDR3 has 15 amino acids. Germline loops: CDR1 MGHDK, CDR2 SYGVNS. The CDR3 loop reads CASSEDRTGVTGYTF. The CDR3, as DNA: TGTGCCAGCAGTGAAGATCGAACAGGGGTTACTGGCTACACCTTC.

This clonotype was observed a handful of times. The chain uses TRBV9 and TRBJ2-1; 7 bases are a match to TRBD2. The CDR3 runs to 13 residues. Trimming removed 4 bases from V and 7 bases from J; junction bases left unmatched: 5. Germline CDR1 and CDR2: SGDLS and YYNGEE. CDR3 DNA: TGTGCCAGCAGCAGGGAGGGGCGGAATGAGCAGTTCTTC. Residues: CASSREGRNEQFF. The full variable domain, rest sourced from reference TRBV9 and TRBJ2-1, is DSGVTQTPKHLITATGQRVTLRCSPRSGDLSVYWYQQSLDQGLQFLIQYYNGEERAKGNILERFSAQQFPDLHSELNLSSLELGDSALYFCASSREGRNEQFFGPGTRLTVL.

Only a few counts were recorded for this clonotype. The chain carries TRBV12-3 or TRBV12-4 and TRBJ2-1; the D gene is possibly TRBD2 (6 bases). The CDR3 consists of 16 residues. The V gene lost 3 bases and the J gene lost 7 bases, with 19 bases spanning the gap. The CDR3 DNA is TGTGCCAGCAGTTTCGTAGCGGTGGAGGGCCTAAATGAGCAGTTCTTC. Protein: CASSFVAVEGLNEQFF.

V usage is TRBV5-1 and J usage is TRBJ1-1; D not certain. The CDR3 extends over 14 amino acids. Germline CDR1 SGHRS, CDR2 YFSETQ. V shed 0 bases and J shed 3 bases, with 9 bases lying between them. The CDR3 coding sequence is TGCGCCAGCAGCTTGGCTCTGGACTACACTGAAGCTTTCTTT. Its protein product is CASSLALDYTEAFF.

The chain carries TRBV15 and TRBJ1-5; D is undetermined. Germline V CDR1 and CDR2: LNHNV, YYDKDF (reference sequence). V lost 4 bases and J lost 5, with 21 bases in between. The CDR3 extends over 17 amino acids. The CDR3 DNA is TGTGCCACCAGCACCTACGGACCCTACCTTGGGGATCAGCCCCAGCATTTT. Translated: CATSTYGPYLGDQPQHF.

This clonotype appeared a few times. The chain joins TRBV2 to TRBJ1-5, with a possible D match to TRBD1 (5 bases). V was cut by 4 bases and J by 5 bases, with 9 bases left in between. The CDR3 loop spans 13 amino acids. Germline loops: CDR1 SNHLY, CDR2 FYNNEI. This chain's CDR3 is CASSGGIDQPQHF. The DNA for the CDR3 is TGTGCCAGCAGTGGGGGGATAGATCAGCCCCAGCATTTT.

V is TRBV6-2 or TRBV6-3 and J is TRBJ2-1; 14 bases are shared with TRBD2. Trimming cost V 6 bases and J 4 bases; bases outside gene matches: 8. The CDR3 sequence is 17 residues long. The germline gives CDR1 MNHEY, CDR2 SVGEGT. CDR3 bases: TGTGCCAGCAGGCCCGGGACTAGCGGGAGAGGTTACAATGAGCAGTTCTTC. Protein product: CASRPGTSGRGYNEQFF.

This clonotype appeared a few times. CDR3 loop: CASSPRQGGSTEAFF. The CDR3 DNA reads TGTGCCAGCAGTCCAAGACAGGGAGGAAGCACTGAAGCTTTCTTT. The chain has TRBV27 and TRBJ1-1, with 7 bases aligning to TRBD1. Germline trimming cut 5 bases from V and 4 bases from J; bases unmatched to any gene: 10. CDR3 length: 15 residues. Germline V gene lookup returns CDR1 MNHEY and CDR2 SMNVEV (reference sequence).

The rearrangement joins TRBV7-2 to TRBJ2-3, with no clear D. Germline CDR1 reads SGHTA; CDR2 reads FQGNSA. Trimming removed 2 bases at V and 6 bases at J, with 9 bases between. CDR3 length equals 13 residues. CDR3 bases: TGTGCCAGCAGCTTATTCCACGGGGATACGCAGTATTTT. Translating it yields CASSLFHGDTQYF.